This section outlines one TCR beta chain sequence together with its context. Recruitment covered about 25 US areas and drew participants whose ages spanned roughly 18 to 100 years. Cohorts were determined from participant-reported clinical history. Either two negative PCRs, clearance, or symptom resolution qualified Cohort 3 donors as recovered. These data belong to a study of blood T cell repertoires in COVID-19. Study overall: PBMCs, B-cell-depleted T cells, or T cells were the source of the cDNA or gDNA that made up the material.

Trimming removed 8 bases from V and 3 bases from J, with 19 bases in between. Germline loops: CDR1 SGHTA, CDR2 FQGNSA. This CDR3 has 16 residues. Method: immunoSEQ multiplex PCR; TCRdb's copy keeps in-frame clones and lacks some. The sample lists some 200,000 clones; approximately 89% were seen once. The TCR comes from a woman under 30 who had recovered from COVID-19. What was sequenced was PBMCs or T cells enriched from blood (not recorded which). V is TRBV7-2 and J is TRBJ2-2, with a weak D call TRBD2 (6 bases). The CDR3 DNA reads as TGTGCCAGCGGCCTTCTCGGGAGAGGGTACACCGGGGAGCTGTTTTTT. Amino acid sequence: CASGLLGRGYTGELFF.